Following are 29 T cell receptor beta chains from one sample sequenced in a study of blood T cells in healthy people across ages (dated by TCRdb to the mid-2010s). Libraries were prepared through 5' RACE. TCRdb lists the instrument as Illumina HiSeq 2500. The second PCR ran for roughly 7 to 11 cycles and used a J-beta primer mix along with a sample-barcoded 5' primer. The public sequencing data were trimmed at Q25 with fastp and processed into clonotypes with MiXCR by TCRdb, which kept only in-frame beta chains. Each record represents a unique CDR3 protein, reported with the most common genes and DNA among its rows. The sample table holds about 540,000 distinct CDR3 sequences, of which 24% were seen once. Under 9% of the sample belongs to the ten largest clones. These data also featured in a second study, about T cells of mothers and their children.

The sample comprised blood. Receptors were obtained from a boy aged 5 to 17 in good health.

The chain couples TRBV3-1 to TRBJ2-5; 7 bases match TRBD1. The CDR3 has 16 amino acids. Unmatched junction bases numbered 10, after V lost 1 base and J lost 5 bases. Germline CDR1 reads LGHDT; CDR2 reads YNNKEL (reference sequence). CDR3 DNA sequence: TGTGCCAGCAGCCAAGCCCGGGACAGCCCTGGGGAGACCCAGTACTTC. Translation: CASSQARDSPGETQYF.

V usage is TRBV7-2 and J usage is TRBJ2-1; D ambiguous. Trimming shortened V by 4 bases and J by 1 base, and 14 bases separated the two germline ends. Germline values: CDR1 SGHTA, CDR2 FQGNSA. This CDR3 contains 16 residues. In DNA, the CDR3 is TGTGCCAGCAGCTCGGCCCCCCGTGGGTCCTACAATGAGCAGTTCTTC. It encodes CASSSAPRGSYNEQFF.

The chain has TRBV6-6 and TRBJ1-6, with 7 bases that match TRBD1. Losses at the gene ends were 2 bases for V and 10 bases for J; bases not matched to a gene: 5. Germline V CDR1 and CDR2: MNHNY, SVGAGI (reference sequence). The CDR3 covers 14 residues. DNA of the CDR3: TGTGCCAGCAGTTACAGGGACAGCGGATCACCCCTCCACTTT. It translates to CASSYRDSGSPLHF.

This rearrangement joins TRBV27 to TRBJ2-7; 9 positions agree with TRBD2. Germline assignment: CDR1 MNHEY and CDR2 SMNVEV (reference sequence). The CDR3 consists of 15 residues. The V gene end was trimmed by 2 bases and the J gene end by 3 bases; junction bases not matched to a gene: 5. In DNA form, the CDR3 reads TGTGCCAGCAGTTTAGTGCTAGCGGGAATCTACGAGCAGTACTTC. The encoded protein is CASSLVLAGIYEQYF.

This chain connects TRBV6-5 to TRBJ2-7; no clear D gene. CDR1 and CDR2 (germline): MNHEY, SVGAGI. Trimming took off 6 bases at V and 6 bases at J, with 6 bases between the two ends. The CDR3 spans 10 residues. The CDR3 nucleotides read TGTGCCAGCAGGGGCTCCGAGCAGTACTTC. Its translation is CASRGSEQYF.

This clonotype has more than one count but fewer than ten. The chain employs TRBV7-8 and TRBJ1-2; TRBD1 aligns across 9 bases. Per germline, CDR1 SGHVS and CDR2 FQNEAQ. This CDR3 spans 15 amino acids. Trimming removed 1 base from V and 7 bases from J; junction bases left unmatched: 7. CDR3 amino acids: CASSLVRQGVRGYTF. The CDR3 DNA sequence: TGTGCCAGCAGCTTAGTGCGACAGGGGGTTCGTGGCTACACCTTC.

A few counts support this clonotype. This chain links TRBV9 with TRBJ1-4; tentatively, D is TRBD1 (5 bases). Germline CDR1 and CDR2: SGDLS and YYNGEE. The CDR3 length is 16 residues. Trimming shortened V by 3 bases and J by 5 bases, and 17 bases separated the two germline ends. CDR3 nucleotide sequence: TGTGCCAGCAGCGATCGGGACGGCGAGAGAAATGAAAAACTGTTTTTT. Protein product: CASSDRDGERNEKLFF.

This clonotype has just a few counts. The chain uses TRBV9 and TRBJ2-7, with 9 bases matching TRBD1. Trimming at V came to 0 bases and at J to 4 bases, leaving 5 bases not matched to a gene. Germline V gene lookup returns CDR1 SGDLS and CDR2 YYNGEE. The CDR3 totals 15 residues. CDR3 sequence: CASSVESGQGYEQYF. The CDR3 coding sequence is TGTGCCAGCAGCGTAGAAAGTGGACAGGGGTACGAGCAGTACTTC.

With regard to this clonotype: A read error may produce the germline difference seen at one junction end. The rearrangement links TRBV27 to TRBJ2-6, with D unresolved. Germline V gene data show CDR1 as MNHEY and CDR2 as SMNVEV (reference sequence). The CDR3 has 18 residues. The CDR3 is CASSLTNIGSSGTNVLTF. The CDR3 DNA is TGTGCCAGCAGTTTAACAAATATCGGGTCATCTGGGACCAACGTCCTGACTTTC.

J is TRBJ2-7 and V is TRBV6-2 or TRBV6-3; D is unclear. Germline values: CDR1 MNHEY, CDR2 SVGEGT. Trimming took 7 bases from V and 3 from J, leaving 13 bases between them. The CDR3 is 13 residues long. The CDR3 here is CASKSRTIYEQYF. In DNA form, the CDR3 reads TGTGCCAGCAAATCGCGTACCATCTACGAGCAGTACTTC.

The chain combines TRBV6-5 with TRBJ1-2; perhaps TRBD1 as D (5 bases). Between the trimmed V and J ends, which lost 6 bases and 2 bases, there was a span of 16 bases. This CDR3 region has 15 residues. The germline V gene has CDR1 MNHEY and CDR2 SVGAGI. CDR3 DNA: TGTGCCAGCAGACGCGACGGGGACCCAAACTATGGCTACACCTTC. This codes for CASRRDGDPNYGYTF.

The chain has TRBV20-1 and TRBJ2-1, with D tentatively TRBD2 (6 bases). Germline-derived CDR1 and CDR2 are DFQATT and SNEGSKA (reference sequence). The V gene lost 2 bases and the J gene lost 5 bases, with 16 bases spanning the gap. The CDR3 runs 15 residues. CDR3 sequence (DNA): TGCAGTGCTAGATCGACTGGCGGGACCAACAATGAGCAGTTCTTC. Its translation is CSARSTGGTNNEQFF.

The chain carries TRBV20-1 and TRBJ2-5; TRBD2 agrees at 10 bases. The CDR3 extends over 13 amino acids. V was clipped by 6 bases and J by 3 bases; unmatched bases: 4. CDR1 and CDR2 (germline): DFQATT, SNEGSKA (reference sequence). CDR3 in amino acids: CSAGTSVEETQYF. The CDR3 DNA follows: TGCAGTGCCGGGACTAGCGTAGAAGAGACCCAGTACTTC.

The chain couples TRBV7-6 to TRBJ1-5, with TRBD1 as a possible D gene (6 bases). V was clipped by 7 bases and J by 4 bases, with 17 bases between them. Germline V gene data show CDR1 as SGHVS and CDR2 as FNYEAQ. This CDR3 is 15 amino acids long. The CDR3 reads CASTRVPGVNQPQHF. In DNA form, the CDR3 reads TGTGCCAGCACCCGGGTCCCAGGGGTGAATCAGCCCCAGCATTTT.

This clonotype was observed many times. The rearrangement joins TRBV6-6 to TRBJ2-1, with a weak D call TRBD2 (6 bases). The germline V gene encodes CDR1 MNHNY and CDR2 SVGAGI (reference sequence). This CDR3 spans 15 amino acids. Trimming took off 6 bases at V and 0 bases at J, with 12 bases between the two ends. CDR3 protein: CASRPLASSYNEQFF. DNA of the CDR3: TGTGCCAGCAGACCCCTAGCGAGCTCCTACAATGAGCAGTTCTTC.

This clonotype was seen a handful of times. This chain joins TRBV9 and TRBJ2-3; D unresolved. V was shortened by 2 bases and J by 2 bases, with 12 bases between the two germline ends. Germline V gene sequence: CDR1 SGDLS, CDR2 YYNGEE. The CDR3 loop spans 15 amino acids. CDR3 DNA: TGTGCCAGCAGCGTCCCTCCTACGAACACAGATACGCAGTATTTT. This sequence encodes CASSVPPTNTDTQYF. The variable domain in full, with the rest retrieved from reference TRBV9 and TRBJ2-3, is DSGVTQTPKHLITATGQRVTLRCSPRSGDLSVYWYQQSLDQGLQFLIQYYNGEERAKGNILERFSAQQFPDLHSELNLSSLELGDSALYFCASSVPPTNTDTQYFGPGTRLTVL.

The genes are TRBV29-1 and TRBJ1-1; TRBD1 is a possible D gene (5 bases). V lost 1 base and J 6 bases, leaving 15 bases between the germline ends. The CDR3 is 14 amino acids. CDR1 is SQVTM and CDR2 is ANQGSEA in the germline V gene. CDR3 sequence (DNA): TGCAGCGTTGAAGCCGGGGCCGGGGTCGCTGAAGCTTTCTTT. Amino acid sequence: CSVEAGAGVAEAFF.

This clonotype was found a few times. The gene calls are TRBV28 and TRBJ2-7; 8 bases map to TRBD2. The DNA end favors TRBJ2-5, so the J call may be wrong. The CDR3 extends over 15 amino acids. CDR1 is MDHEN, CDR2 SYDVKM, per germline. CDR3 sequence: CASSLWGGRQETQYF. The CDR3 DNA reads TGTGCCAGCAGTTTATGGGGCGGGAGGCAAGAGACCCAGTACTTC.

The sample holds a few counts of this clonotype. The chain uses TRBV7-2 and TRBJ2-1; possibly TRBD2 for D (6 bases). Trimming pared 0 bases from V and 8 bases from J, leaving 11 bases between. The CDR3 is 14 amino acids. The germline V gene encodes CDR1 SGHTA and CDR2 FQGNSA. The chain's CDR3 is CASSLAGGGYEQFF. The CDR3 DNA follows: TGTGCCAGCAGCTTAGCGGGAGGCGGTTATGAGCAGTTCTTC. The complete variable domain, with remaining parts taken from reference TRBV7-2 and TRBJ2-1, reads GAGVSQSPSNKVTEKGKDVELRCDPISGHTALYWYRQSLGQGLEFLIYFQGNSAPDKSGLPSDRFSAERTGGSVSTLTIQRTQQEDSAVYLCASSLAGGGYEQFFGPGTRLTVL.

A few counts support this clonotype. This chain connects TRBV9 to TRBJ1-6; unclear D gene. Germline V CDR1 and CDR2: SGDLS, YYNGEE. There are 16 residues in the CDR3. The V and J ends lost 1 base and 0 bases respectively, with 8 bases between them. The CDR3 nucleotides are TGTGCCAGCAGCGTATCCCCGAGCTCCTATAATTCACCCCTCCACTTT. It codes for CASSVSPSSYNSPLHF.

The CDR3 loop reads CASSRALEGLLSDTQYF. CDR3 sequence (DNA): TGCGCCAGCAGCCGGGCCCTCGAGGGGCTCCTCTCAGATACGCAGTATTTT. The chain uses TRBV4-1 and TRBJ2-3; D could derive from TRBD1 or TRBD2 (5 bases each). This CDR3 contains 17 residues. CDR1 and CDR2 (germline): MGHRA, YSYEKL. The V and J ends lost 4 bases and 4 bases respectively, with 21 bases between them.

The V and J genes are TRBV7-3 and TRBJ2-1; 12 positions agree with TRBD2. The J segment lost 4 bases and the V segment lost 5 bases, leaving 9 bases of the junction unmatched. CDR1 is SGHTA, CDR2 FQGTGA, per germline. CDR3 size: 17 residues. CDR3 DNA sequence: TGTGCCAGCAGCGCCAACGGGCTAGCGGGAGGGTACAATGAGCAGTTCTTC. This translates into CASSANGLAGGYNEQFF.

This clonotype was observed a handful of times. The CDR3 spells CASSLSFDRGVGETQYF. The CDR3 DNA follows: TGTGCCAGCAGTTTATCTTTCGACAGGGGCGTAGGAGAGACCCAGTACTTC. The genes are TRBV28 and TRBJ2-5; 8 nucleotides match TRBD1. The germline gives CDR1 MDHEN, CDR2 SYDVKM. This CDR3 is 17 amino acids long. The V and J ends lost 1 base and 4 bases, in that order; junction bases with no gene match: 11.

This clonotype was seen more than once but under ten times. The CDR3 sequence is CASSQDWTGPSSGNTIYF. As DNA, the CDR3 is TGTGCCAGCAGCCAAGATTGGACAGGTCCTTCCTCTGGAAACACCATATATTTT. The V gene is TRBV4-2, the J gene TRBJ1-3, with 7 bases fitting TRBD1. There are 18 residues in the CDR3. With 0 bases clipped from V and 0 bases from J, the junction kept 8 bases outside the gene matches. The germline CDR1 and CDR2 sequences are LGHNA and YNFKEQ.

This clonotype was counted many times. The chain carries TRBV29-1 and TRBJ2-1; 7 positions match TRBD2. There are 15 residues in the CDR3. V dropped 7 bases and J dropped 0; count of bases not matched to a gene: 9. Germline values: CDR1 SQVTM, CDR2 ANQGSEA. This CDR3 reads CSGEGLPSSYNEQFF. CDR3 DNA: TGCAGCGGAGAGGGACTACCGAGCTCCTACAATGAGCAGTTCTTC.

This clonotype was picked up a small number of times. This chain links TRBV20-1 with TRBJ2-5, with a possible D match to TRBD2 (6 bases). The CDR3 is made up of 11 amino acids. Germline lookup yields CDR1 DFQATT and CDR2 SNEGSKA (reference sequence). CDR3: CKWRGRETQYF. In DNA, the CDR3 is TGCAAGTGGAGGGGACGAGAGACCCAGTACTTC.

The genes are TRBV11-2 and TRBJ2-7; the D gene is possibly TRBD2 (5 bases). Germline values: CDR1 SGHAT, CDR2 FQNNGV. CDR3 length: 15 residues. V gave up 0 bases and J gave up 3 bases, with 12 bases separating them. The CDR3 loop is CASSLDHGNRYEQYV. The CDR3 nucleotides read TGTGCCAGCAGCTTAGATCACGGGAACCGCTACGAGCAGTACGTC.

The chain is built from TRBV28 and TRBJ1-5; D is unresolved. V was shortened by 6 bases and J by 2 bases, with 8 bases between the two germline ends. Per germline, CDR1 MDHEN and CDR2 SYDVKM. The length of the CDR3 is 13 residues. CDR3 sequence (DNA): TGTGCCAGCAGGTCCCGTGGCAATCAGCCCCAGCATTTT. Encoded protein: CASRSRGNQPQHF. Using reference TRBV28 and TRBJ1-5 for the parts outside the CDR3, the full variable domain is DVKVTQSSRYLVKRTGEKVFLECVQDMDHENMFWYRQDPGLGLRLIYFSYDVKMKEKGDIPEGYSVSREKKERFSLILESASTNQTSMYLCASRSRGNQPQHFGDGTRLSIL.

This clonotype showed up just a few times. The chain employs TRBV19 and TRBJ2-5, with D perhaps TRBD1 (6 bases). The DNA end is more similar to TRBJ2-7, so the J call may be wrong. Germline CDR1 reads LNHDA; CDR2 reads SQIVND (reference sequence). The CDR3 consists of 16 residues. CDR3 sequence: CASSLPGQTLTYEQYF. The CDR3 coding sequence is TGTGCCAGTAGTTTACCCGGACAGACCTTAACCTACGAGCAGTACTTC.